This TCR beta chain was recorded in a study of blood T cell repertoires in COVID-19. Whole-study context: The study drew acute and convalescent COVID-19 samples from the United States, Italy and Spain. The cDNA or gDNA used as material had been derived from T cells, B-cell-depleted T cells, or PBMCs.

The ends were cut back, 4 bases at V and 4 bases at J, with 7 bases in the middle. CDR1 is PRHDT, CDR2 FYEKMQ, per germline (reference sequence). The CDR3 covers 12 residues. Original handling: Using reference gene primer amplification, nucleated cell counts were estimated. Clones were read by immunoSEQ multiplex PCR, and TCRdb kept only the in-frame ones, dropping some. V and J calls and clone size are as listed in that table; D and trimming were resolved from the DNA. The sample lists approximately 75,000 clones, approximately 91% occurring once. This sequence joins TRBV13 and TRBJ1-1; no clear D. This TCR came from a man aged 45-65 years with acute or convalescent COVID-19. What was sequenced was peripheral blood. In DNA, the CDR3 is TGTGCCAGCAGCTCCCTGCGCACTGAAGCTTTCTTT. This translates into CASSSLRTEAFF.